This record concerns one T cell receptor beta chain sequence. Antigen unknown. Since all of the isolated RNA was reverse transcribed, expressed TCRB transcripts were what got sequenced. Profiled with immunoSEQ multiplex PCR; TCRdb holds only in-frame clones, not every one. Of roughly 730,000 clones detected, roughly 13% appear once; the ten largest clones hold about 0.02%. The data stem from a study of beta chain features in type 1 diabetes. For the study at large: Healthy donors and patients had similar age, gender and cell yields. Study-level points and caveats: Type 1 diabetes patients had TCRB CDR3s that were shorter (moderately but significantly so) in all four CD4+ subsets. When cDNA is sequenced, cells with high TCR expression could be over-represented. Patients and controls would be equally affected if PCR favored shorter templates.

V dropped 5 bases and J dropped 3 bases, with 19 bases sitting between them. The CDR3 has 15 residues. Germline lookup yields CDR1 GTSNPN and CDR2 SVGIG (reference sequence). Staining for CD45RO/CCR7/CD25/CD127/CD95/CD27 allowed sorting of CD4+ naive, central memory, regulatory and stem cell-like memory cells. This sequence joins TRBV30 and TRBJ1-1, with D unresolved. The clonotype comes from a man younger than 30 with type 1 diabetes. Sequenced sample: naive CD4+ T cells from blood. The CDR3 is CAWAPLLDGDTEAFF. DNA for the CDR3: TGTGCCTGGGCCCCTCTACTCGACGGCGACACTGAAGCTTTCTTT.